These T cell receptor beta chains were read from a single sample in a study of Graves' ophthalmopathy and Graves' hyperthyroidism. TCRdb ran MiXCR on the multiplex PCR reads and lists one entry per CDR3 protein. The data show approximately 700,000 distinct CDR3 sequences, roughly 41% seen once. Sequences were obtained from peripheral blood. These receptor sequences come from an adult man with Graves' ophthalmopathy. CDR3s include the opening cysteine and the closing phenylalanine or tryptophan. D genes are given only for firm matches. Clone size is shown for a subset of rows, as once, few, many or a class of expanded clone.

>NA|few|TRBV2|TRBJ2-5
CASSERDTPSQETQYF
TGTGCCAGCAGTGAGCGGGACACACCTTCCCAAGAGACCCAGTACTTC
>NA|few|TRBV6-6|TRBJ1-2
CASSPGVGHYGYTF
TGTGCCAGCAGTCCTGGGGTAGGGCACTATGGCTACACCTTC
>NA|NA|TRBV14|TRBJ1-5
CASSLDLPGHGDQPQHF
TGTGCCAGCAGCTTGGATCTCCCGGGACATGGAGATCAGCCCCAGCATTTT
>NA|NA|TRBV9|TRBJ1-3
CASSRDALRGNTIYF
TGTGCCAGCAGCCGGGACGCTTTAAGAGGAAACACCATATATTTT
>NA|NA|TRBV2|TRBJ1-5
CASSYPGGSAQPQHF
TGTGCCAGCAGTTACCCGGGGGGTAGCGCCCAGCCCCAGCATTTT
>NA|NA|TRBV10-3|TRBJ2-5
CASSTDREGQETQYF
TGTGCCAGCAGTACGGACAGGGAGGGGCAAGAGACCCAGTACTTC
>NA|NA|TRBV9|TRBJ2-5
CASSSNTGWSDEQCF
TGTGCCAGCAGCTCGAATACAGGGTGGAGCGACGAGCAGTGCTTC
>NA|many|TRBV14|TRBJ2-7
CASSQEKGGESYEQYF
TGTGCCAGCAGCCAAGAGAAGGGGGGCGAGTCGTACGAGCAGTACTTC
>NA|NA|TRBV6-4|TRBJ2-5
CASSYSQGRETQYF
TGTGCCAGCAGTTACTCTCAGGGCCGGGAGACCCAGTACTTC
>NA|few|TRBV7-2|TRBJ1-2
CASSSRGETKAGYTF
TGTGCCAGCAGCTCCCGTGGCGAGACCAAGGCTGGCTACACCTTC
>NA|NA|TRBV4-2|TRBJ1-2
CASSQDQLGGYTF
TGTGCCAGCAGCCAAGATCAATTGGGGGGCTACACCTTC
>NA|few|TRBV24-1|TRBJ1-5
CASSYGIGNQPQHF
TGTGCCAGCAGTTACGGGATCGGAAATCAGCCCCAGCATTTT
>NA|once|TRBV10-3|TRBJ1-2
CAGSDGANYGYTF
TGTGCCGGCAGTGACGGAGCGAACTATGGCTACACCTTC
>TRBD2|many|TRBV9|TRBJ2-7
CASSPTSLFDEQYF
TGTGCCAGCAGCCCGACTAGCCTTTTTGACGAGCAGTACTTC
>NA|NA|TRBV15|TRBJ1-5
CATSRESSNQPQHF
TGTGCCACCAGCAGAGAGAGTAGCAATCAGCCCCAGCATTTT
>NA|NA|TRBV6-6|TRBJ1-1
CASSLRFTEAFF
TGTGCCAGCAGCCTGCGGTTCACTGAAGCTTTCTTT
>TRBD1|many|TRBV12-3/TRBV12-4|TRBJ1-2
CASSGGQGIGYTF
TGTGCCAGCAGTGGGGGACAGGGGATTGGCTACACCTTC
>NA|NA|TRBV20-1|TRBJ2-5
CSAIGEETQYF
TGCAGTGCTATTGGGGAAGAGACCCAGTACTTC
>NA|few|TRBV20-1|TRBJ1-5
CSAKSSGPNQPQHF
TGCAGTGCTAAGAGTTCCGGCCCTAATCAGCCCCAGCATTTT
>NA|many|TRBV20-1|TRBJ1-5
CSARVSNQPQHF
TGCAGTGCTAGAGTAAGCAATCAGCCCCAGCATTTT
>NA|NA|TRBV6-4|TRBJ2-7
CASSETNSPEQYF
TGTGCCAGCAGCGAAACCAACAGCCCCGAGCAGTACTTC
>NA|NA|TRBV11-2|TRBJ1-1
CASSLDWGSSTEAFF
TGTGCCAGCAGCTTAGATTGGGGTTCGAGTACTGAAGCTTTCTTT
>TRBD1|NA|TRBV7-8|TRBJ2-3
CASSLGQGIADTQYF
TGTGCCAGCAGCCTCGGACAGGGGATAGCAGATACGCAGTATTTT
>NA|NA|TRBV4-2|TRBJ2-5
CASSQDGGVVTETQYF
TGTGCCAGCAGCCAAGATGGGGGAGTAGTCACGGAGACCCAGTACTTC
>TRBD1|many|TRBV20-1|TRBJ2-7
CSASGQGAEQYF
TGCAGTGCTAGCGGACAGGGGGCTGAGCAGTACTTC
>NA|many|TRBV9|TRBJ2-7
CASSVGWQGYEQYF
TGTGCCAGCAGCGTAGGCTGGCAGGGCTACGAGCAGTACTTC
>NA|few|TRBV19|TRBJ2-2
CASSPNRVTGELFF
TGTGCCAGTAGCCCAAACAGGGTTACCGGGGAGCTGTTTTTT
>TRBD2|NA|TRBV6-5|TRBJ2-5
CASSAGGGIATQYF
TGTGCCAGCAGTGCCGGGGGGGGAATCGCGACCCAGTACTTC
>NA|NA|TRBV2|TRBJ2-7
CASSRPILGGSYEQYF
TGTGCCAGCAGCCGGCCGATTTTGGGGGGATCCTACGAGCAGTACTTC
>NA|few|TRBV6-5|TRBJ2-6
CASSRRDTGANVLTF
TGTGCCAGCAGTCGCAGGGACACTGGGGCCAACGTCCTGACTTTC
>NA|few|TRBV13|TRBJ2-7
CASSQDRVSFGYEQYF
TGTGCCAGCAGCCAAGATCGGGTATCATTTGGCTACGAGCAGTACTTC
>TRBD1|NA|TRBV7-9|TRBJ1-1
CATEPGQGRGEAFF
TGTGCCACCGAACCAGGACAGGGAAGAGGTGAAGCTTTCTTT
>NA|few|TRBV25-1|TRBJ2-3
CASNRGTDTQYF
TGTGCCAGCAATAGGGGGACAGATACGCAGTATTTT
>NA|NA|TRBV6-5|TRBJ1-1
CASSYGKSTEAFF
TGTGCCAGCAGTTACGGGAAAAGCACTGAAGCTTTCTTT
>NA|few|TRBV20-1|TRBJ2-2
CSASGASNTGELFF
TGCAGTGCTAGCGGCGCGTCGAACACCGGGGAGCTGTTTTTT
>TRBD1|many|TRBV10-2|TRBJ1-1
CASTRTGTGTEAFF
TGCGCCAGCACACGGACAGGGACGGGCACTGAAGCTTTCTTT
>NA|NA|TRBV4-1|TRBJ1-5
CASSQGRGFNQPQHF
TGCGCCAGCAGCCAAGGTCGGGGTTTCAATCAGCCCCAGCATTTT
>TRBD2|NA|TRBV20-1|TRBJ2-5
CSASGGAWETQYF
TGCAGTGCTAGCGGGGGGGCGTGGGAGACCCAGTACTTC
>NA|many|TRBV10-3|TRBJ2-7
CAISESSGGSYEQYF
TGTGCCATCAGTGAGTCTAGCGGAGGTTCCTACGAGCAGTACTTC
>NA|NA|TRBV4-1|TRBJ2-2
CASSQSPGELFF
TGCGCCAGCAGCCAAAGCCCAGGGGAGCTGTTTTTT
>NA|NA|TRBV25-1|TRBJ2-2
CASSRQLSGGELFF
TGTGCCAGCAGTCGACAGCTGTCGGGCGGGGAGCTGTTTTTT
>NA|few|TRBV11-1|TRBJ1-3
CASSPPGSSGNTIYF
TGTGCCAGCAGCCCGCCCGGCTCATCTGGAAACACCATATATTTT
>TRBD1|NA|TRBV25-1|TRBJ2-2
CAISEEDRRDTGELFF
TGTGCCATCAGTGAAGAGGACAGGAGAGACACCGGGGAGCTGTTTTTT
>TRBD1|NA|TRBV10-3|TRBJ1-6
CAISERATWDSNSSLHF
TGTGCCATCAGTGAACGTGCTACCTGGGACAGCAATTCATCCCTCCACTTT
>NA|many|TRBV25-1|TRBJ1-6
CASNPSQGLGSPLHF
TGTGCCAGCAACCCTTCCCAGGGGTTGGGATCACCCCTCCACTTT
>NA|few|TRBV5-8|TRBJ2-5
CASSLTGLELETQYF
TGTGCCAGCAGCTTGACGGGACTGGAGCTGGAGACCCAGTACTTC